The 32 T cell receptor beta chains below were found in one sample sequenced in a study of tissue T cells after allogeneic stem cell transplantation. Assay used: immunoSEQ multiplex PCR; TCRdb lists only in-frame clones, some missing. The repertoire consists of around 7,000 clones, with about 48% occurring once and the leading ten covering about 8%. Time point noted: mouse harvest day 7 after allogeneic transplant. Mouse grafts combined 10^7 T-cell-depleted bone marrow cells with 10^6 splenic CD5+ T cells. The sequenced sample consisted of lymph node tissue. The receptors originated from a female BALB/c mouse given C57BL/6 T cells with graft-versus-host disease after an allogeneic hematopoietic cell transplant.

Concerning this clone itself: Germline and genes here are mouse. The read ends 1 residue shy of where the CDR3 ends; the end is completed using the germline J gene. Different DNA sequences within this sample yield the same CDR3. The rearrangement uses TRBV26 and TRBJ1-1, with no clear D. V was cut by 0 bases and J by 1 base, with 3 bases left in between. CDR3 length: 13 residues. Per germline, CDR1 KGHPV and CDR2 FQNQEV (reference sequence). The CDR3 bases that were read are TGTGCCAGCAGTCTGTCGGGGAACACAGAAGTCTTC. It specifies CASSLSGNTEVF. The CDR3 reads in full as CASSLSGNTEVFF.

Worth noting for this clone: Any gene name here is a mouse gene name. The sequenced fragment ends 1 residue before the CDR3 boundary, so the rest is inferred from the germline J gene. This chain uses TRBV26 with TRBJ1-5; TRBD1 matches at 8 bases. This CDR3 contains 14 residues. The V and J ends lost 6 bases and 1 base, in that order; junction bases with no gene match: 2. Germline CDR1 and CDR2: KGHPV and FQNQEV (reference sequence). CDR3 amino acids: CASSRDRNNQAPLF. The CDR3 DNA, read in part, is TGTGCCAGCAGCCGGGACAGGAACAACCAGGCTCCGCTT.

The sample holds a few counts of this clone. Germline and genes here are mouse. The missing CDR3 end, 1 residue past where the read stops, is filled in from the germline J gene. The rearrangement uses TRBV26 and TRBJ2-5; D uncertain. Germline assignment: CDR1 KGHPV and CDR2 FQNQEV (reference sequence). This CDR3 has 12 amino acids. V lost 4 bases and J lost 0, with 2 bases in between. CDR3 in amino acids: CASSRNQDTQYF. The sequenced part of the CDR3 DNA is TGTGCCAGCAGTCGTAACCAAGACACCCAGTAC.

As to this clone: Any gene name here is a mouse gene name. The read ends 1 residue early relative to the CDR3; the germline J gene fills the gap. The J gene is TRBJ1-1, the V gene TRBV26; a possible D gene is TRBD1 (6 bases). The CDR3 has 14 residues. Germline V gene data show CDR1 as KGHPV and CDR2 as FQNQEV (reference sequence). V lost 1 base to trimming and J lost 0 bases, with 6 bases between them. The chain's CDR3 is CASSLYRANTEVFF. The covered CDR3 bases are TGTGCCAGCAGTCTGTACAGGGCAAACACAGAAGTCTTC.

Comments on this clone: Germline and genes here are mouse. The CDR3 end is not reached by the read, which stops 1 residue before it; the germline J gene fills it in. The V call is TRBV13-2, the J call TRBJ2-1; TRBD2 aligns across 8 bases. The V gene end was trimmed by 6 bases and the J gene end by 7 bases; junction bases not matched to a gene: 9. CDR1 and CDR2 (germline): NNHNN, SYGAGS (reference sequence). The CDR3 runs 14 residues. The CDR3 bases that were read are TGTGCCAGCGCGGACGGGGGGGGCGGGGCTGAGCAGTTC. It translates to CASADGGGGAEQF. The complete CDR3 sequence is CASADGGGGAEQFF.

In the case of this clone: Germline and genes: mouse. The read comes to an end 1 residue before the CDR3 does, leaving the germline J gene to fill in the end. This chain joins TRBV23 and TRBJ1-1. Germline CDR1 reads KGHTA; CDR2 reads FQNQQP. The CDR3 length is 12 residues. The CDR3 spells CSSSQANTEVFF. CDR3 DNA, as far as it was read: TGCTCCAGCAGTCAAGCAAACACAGAAGTCTTC. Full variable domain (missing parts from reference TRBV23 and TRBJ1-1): DAAVTQKPRYLIKMKGQEAEMKCIPEKGHTAVFWYQQKQSKELKFLIYFQNQQPLDQIDMVKERFSAVCPSSSLCSLGIRTCEAEDSALYLCSSSQANTEVFFGKGTRLTVV.

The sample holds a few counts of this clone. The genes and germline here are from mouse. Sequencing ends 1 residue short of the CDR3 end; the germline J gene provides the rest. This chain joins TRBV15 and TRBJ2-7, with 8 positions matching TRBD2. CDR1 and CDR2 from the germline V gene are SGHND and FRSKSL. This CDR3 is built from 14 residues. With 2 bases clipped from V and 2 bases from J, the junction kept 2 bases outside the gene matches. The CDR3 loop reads CASSLNWGTYEQYF. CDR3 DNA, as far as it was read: TGTGCCAGCAGTTTAAACTGGGGGACCTATGAACAGTAC.

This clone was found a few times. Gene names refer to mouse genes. CDR3 loop: CASSGGPSGNTLYF. CDR3 DNA (partial): TGTGCCAGCAGTGGGGGACCTTCTGGAAATACGCTCTAT. The chain uses TRBV13-1 and TRBJ1-3; weak D call: TRBD1 (5 bases). The CDR3 is cut off 1 residue early in the read; its end comes from the germline J gene. Germline V gives CDR1 NSHNY, CDR2 SYGAGN. This CDR3 comprises 14 residues. Deletions cut 3 bases from V and 0 bases from J, with 7 bases between.

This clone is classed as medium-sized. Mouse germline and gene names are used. The covered CDR3 bases are TGTGCCAGCAGTCCTCAGTCTAGTCAAAACACCTTGTAC. It is translated as CASSPQSSQNTLY. The full CDR3 reads CASSPQSSQNTLYF. The chain carries TRBV4 and TRBJ2-4; D unresolved. The CDR3 end lies 1 residue beyond the end of the read and is filled in from the germline J gene. V lost 6 bases and J 0 bases, leaving 10 bases between the germline ends. This CDR3 is built from 14 residues. The germline V gene encodes CDR1 LGHDT and CDR2 YNNKQL (reference sequence).

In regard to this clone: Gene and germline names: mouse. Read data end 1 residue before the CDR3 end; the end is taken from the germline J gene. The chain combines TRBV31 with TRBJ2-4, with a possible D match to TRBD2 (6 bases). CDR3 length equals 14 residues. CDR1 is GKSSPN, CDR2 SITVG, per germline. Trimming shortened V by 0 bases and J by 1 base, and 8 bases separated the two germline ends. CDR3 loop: CAWSLTGGQNTLYF. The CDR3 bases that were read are TGTGCCTGGAGTCTGACTGGAGGTCAAAACACCTTGTAC.

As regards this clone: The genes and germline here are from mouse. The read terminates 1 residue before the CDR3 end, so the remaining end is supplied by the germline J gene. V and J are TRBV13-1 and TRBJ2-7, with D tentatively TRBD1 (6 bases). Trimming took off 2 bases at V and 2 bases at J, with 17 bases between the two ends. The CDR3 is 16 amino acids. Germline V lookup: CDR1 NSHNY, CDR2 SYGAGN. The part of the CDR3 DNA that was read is TGTGCCAGCAGTGACCCCCTAACAGGGAAGACCTATGAACAGTAC. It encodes CASSDPLTGKTYEQY. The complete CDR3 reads CASSDPLTGKTYEQYF.

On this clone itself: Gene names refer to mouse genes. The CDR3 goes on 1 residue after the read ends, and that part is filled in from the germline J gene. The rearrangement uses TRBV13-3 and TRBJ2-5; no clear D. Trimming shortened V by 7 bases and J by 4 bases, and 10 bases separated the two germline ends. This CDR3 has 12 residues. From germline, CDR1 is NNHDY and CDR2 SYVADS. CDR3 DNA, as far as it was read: TGTGCCAGCGGCCGGGTGGAAGACACCCAGTAC. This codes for CASGRVEDTQY. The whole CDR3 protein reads CASGRVEDTQYF.

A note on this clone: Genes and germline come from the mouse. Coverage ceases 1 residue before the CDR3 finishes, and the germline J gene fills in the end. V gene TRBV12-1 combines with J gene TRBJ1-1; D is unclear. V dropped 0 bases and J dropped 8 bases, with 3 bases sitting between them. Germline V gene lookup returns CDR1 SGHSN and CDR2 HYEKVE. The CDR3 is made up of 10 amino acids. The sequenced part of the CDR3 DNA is TGTGCCAGCTCTCTCCTGGAAGTCTTC. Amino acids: CASSLLEVF. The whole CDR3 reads CASSLLEVFF.

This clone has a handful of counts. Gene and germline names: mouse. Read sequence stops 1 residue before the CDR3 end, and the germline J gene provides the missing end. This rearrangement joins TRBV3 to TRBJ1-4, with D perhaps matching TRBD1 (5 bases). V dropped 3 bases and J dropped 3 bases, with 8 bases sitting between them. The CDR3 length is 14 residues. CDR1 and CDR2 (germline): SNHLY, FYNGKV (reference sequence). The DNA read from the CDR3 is TGTGCCAGCAGCTTTACAGGAACCAACGAAAGATTATTT. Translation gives CASSFTGTNERLF. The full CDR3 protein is CASSFTGTNERLFF.

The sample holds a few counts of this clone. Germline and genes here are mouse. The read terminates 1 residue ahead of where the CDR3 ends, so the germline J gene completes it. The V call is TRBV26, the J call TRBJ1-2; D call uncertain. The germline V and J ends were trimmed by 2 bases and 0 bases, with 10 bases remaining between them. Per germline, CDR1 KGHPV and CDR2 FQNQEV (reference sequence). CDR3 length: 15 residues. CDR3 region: CASSLAQPANSDYTF. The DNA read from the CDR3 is TGTGCCAGCAGTCTGGCACAGCCTGCAAACTCCGACTACACC.

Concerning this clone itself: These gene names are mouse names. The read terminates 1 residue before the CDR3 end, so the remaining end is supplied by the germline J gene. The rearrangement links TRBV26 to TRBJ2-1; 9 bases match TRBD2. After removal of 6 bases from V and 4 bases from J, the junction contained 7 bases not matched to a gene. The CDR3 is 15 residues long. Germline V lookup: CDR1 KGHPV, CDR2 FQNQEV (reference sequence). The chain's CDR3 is CASRSGGGTYAEQFF. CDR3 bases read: TGTGCCAGCAGATCTGGGGGGGGGACATATGCTGAGCAGTTC.

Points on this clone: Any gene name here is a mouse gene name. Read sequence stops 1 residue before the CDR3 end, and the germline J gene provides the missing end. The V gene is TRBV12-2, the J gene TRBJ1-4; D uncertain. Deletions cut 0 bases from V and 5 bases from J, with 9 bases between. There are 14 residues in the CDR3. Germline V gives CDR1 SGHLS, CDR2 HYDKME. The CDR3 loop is CASSLDQTNERLFF. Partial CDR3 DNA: TGTGCCAGCTCTCTCGATCAGACTAACGAAAGATTATTT.

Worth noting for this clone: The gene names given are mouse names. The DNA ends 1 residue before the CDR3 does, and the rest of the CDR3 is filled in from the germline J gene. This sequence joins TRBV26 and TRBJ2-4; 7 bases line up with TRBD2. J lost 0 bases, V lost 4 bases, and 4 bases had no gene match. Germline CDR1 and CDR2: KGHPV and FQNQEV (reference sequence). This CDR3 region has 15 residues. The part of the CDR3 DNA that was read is TGTGCCAGCAGTCCTGACTGGGCTAGTCAAAACACCTTGTAC. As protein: CASSPDWASQNTLY. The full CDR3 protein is CASSPDWASQNTLYF.

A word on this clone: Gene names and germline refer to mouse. Incomplete CDR3 DNA: TGTGCCAGCAGCCTGCAAACAAACTCCGACTACACC. This gives the protein CASSLQTNSDYT. From start to end, the CDR3 is CASSLQTNSDYTF. V usage is TRBV3 and J usage is TRBJ1-2; no clear D. The read ends 1 residue shy of where the CDR3 ends; the end is completed using the germline J gene. V dropped 5 bases and J dropped 0 bases, with 7 bases sitting between them. The CDR3 consists of 13 residues. Germline V lookup: CDR1 SNHLY, CDR2 FYNGKV (reference sequence).

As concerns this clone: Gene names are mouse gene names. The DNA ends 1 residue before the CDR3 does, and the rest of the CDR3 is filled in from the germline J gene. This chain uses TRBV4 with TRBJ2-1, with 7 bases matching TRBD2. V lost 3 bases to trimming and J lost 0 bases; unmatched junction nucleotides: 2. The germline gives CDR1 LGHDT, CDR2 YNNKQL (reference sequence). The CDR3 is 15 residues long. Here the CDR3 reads CASSYWGNNYAEQFF. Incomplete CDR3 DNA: TGTGCCAGCAGCTACTGGGGGAATAACTATGCTGAGCAGTTC.

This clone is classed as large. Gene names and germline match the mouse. The CDR3: CASSWDKSNERLFF. The part of the CDR3 DNA that was read is TGTGCCAGCTCTTGGGACAAATCCAACGAAAGATTATTT. This chain connects TRBV12-2 to TRBJ1-4, with D possibly matching TRBD1 (6 bases). The CDR3 is cut off 1 residue early in the read; its end comes from the germline J gene. CDR1 is SGHLS and CDR2 is HYDKME in the germline V gene. This CDR3 has 14 residues. With 3 bases removed from V and 2 bases from J, the gap between germline ends came to 9 bases.

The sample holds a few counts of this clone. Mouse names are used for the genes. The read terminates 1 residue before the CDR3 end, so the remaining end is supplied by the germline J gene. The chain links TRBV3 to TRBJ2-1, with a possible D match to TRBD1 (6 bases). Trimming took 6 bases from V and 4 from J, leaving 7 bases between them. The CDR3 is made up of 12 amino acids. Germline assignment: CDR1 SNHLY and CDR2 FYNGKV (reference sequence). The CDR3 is CASRGQYAEQFF. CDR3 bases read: TGTGCCAGCAGAGGACAGTATGCTGAGCAGTTC.

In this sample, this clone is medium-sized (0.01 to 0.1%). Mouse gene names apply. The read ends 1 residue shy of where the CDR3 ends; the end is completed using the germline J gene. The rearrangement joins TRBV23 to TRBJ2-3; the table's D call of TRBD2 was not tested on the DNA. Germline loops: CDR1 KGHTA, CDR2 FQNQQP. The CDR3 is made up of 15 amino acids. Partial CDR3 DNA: TGCTCCAGCAGTCAAGGACTTTCTAGTGCAGAAACGCTGTAT. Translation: CSSSQGLSSAETLY. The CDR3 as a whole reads CSSSQGLSSAETLYF.

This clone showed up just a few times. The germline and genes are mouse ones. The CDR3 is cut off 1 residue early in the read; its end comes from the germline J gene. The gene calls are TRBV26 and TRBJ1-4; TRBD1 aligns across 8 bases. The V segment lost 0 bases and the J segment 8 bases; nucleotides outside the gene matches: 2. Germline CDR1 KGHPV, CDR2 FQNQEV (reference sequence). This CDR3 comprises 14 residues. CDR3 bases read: TGTGCCAGCAGTCTGTCCCAGGGGGCGGAAAGATTATTT. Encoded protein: CASSLSQGAERLF. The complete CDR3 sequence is CASSLSQGAERLFF.

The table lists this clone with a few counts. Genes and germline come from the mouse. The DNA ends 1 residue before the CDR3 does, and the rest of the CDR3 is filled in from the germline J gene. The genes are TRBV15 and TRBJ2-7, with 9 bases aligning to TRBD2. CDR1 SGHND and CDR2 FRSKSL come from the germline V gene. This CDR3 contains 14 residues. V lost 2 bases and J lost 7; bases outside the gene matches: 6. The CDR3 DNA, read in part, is TGTGCCAGCAGTTTATCTGGGGGGGAGAGGGAACAGTAC. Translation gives CASSLSGGEREQY. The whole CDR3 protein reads CASSLSGGEREQYF.

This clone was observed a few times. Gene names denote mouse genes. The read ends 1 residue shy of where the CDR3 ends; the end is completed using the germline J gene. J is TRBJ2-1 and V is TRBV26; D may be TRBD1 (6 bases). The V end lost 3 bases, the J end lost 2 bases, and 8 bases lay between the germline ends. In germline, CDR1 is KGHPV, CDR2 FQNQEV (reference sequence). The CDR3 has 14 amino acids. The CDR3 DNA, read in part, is TGTGCCAGCAGTCTCAGGGGAGACTATGCTGAGCAGTTC. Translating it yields CASSLRGDYAEQF. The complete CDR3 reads CASSLRGDYAEQFF.

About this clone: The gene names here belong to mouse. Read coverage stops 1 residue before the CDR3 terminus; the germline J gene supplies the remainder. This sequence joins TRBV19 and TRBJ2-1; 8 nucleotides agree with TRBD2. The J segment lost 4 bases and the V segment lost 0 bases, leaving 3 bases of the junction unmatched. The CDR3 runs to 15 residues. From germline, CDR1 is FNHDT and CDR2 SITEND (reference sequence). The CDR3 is CASSIDTGGYAEQFF. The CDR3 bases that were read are TGTGCCAGCAGTATAGACACTGGGGGTTATGCTGAGCAGTTC.

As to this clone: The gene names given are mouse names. The sequenced CDR3 bases are TGCACCTGCAGTGCCCGGGACAGGGTCAACCAGGCTCCGCTT. Residues: CTCSARDRVNQAPL. The full CDR3 is CTCSARDRVNQAPLF. The V gene is TRBV1, the J gene TRBJ1-5; TRBD1 agrees at 9 bases. The missing CDR3 end, 1 residue past where the read stops, is filled in from the germline J gene. The CDR3 runs 15 residues. The V and J ends lost 3 bases and 3 bases, in that order; junction bases with no gene match: 3. The germline gives CDR1 NSQYPW, CDR2 LRSPGD (reference sequence). The full variable domain, its missing parts supplied by reference TRBV1 and TRBJ1-5, is VTLLEQNPRWRLVPRGQAVNLRCILKNSQYPWMSWYQQDLQKQLQWLFTLRSPGDKEVKSLPGADYLATRVTDTELRLQVANMSQGRTLYCTCSARDRVNQAPLFGEGTRLSVL.

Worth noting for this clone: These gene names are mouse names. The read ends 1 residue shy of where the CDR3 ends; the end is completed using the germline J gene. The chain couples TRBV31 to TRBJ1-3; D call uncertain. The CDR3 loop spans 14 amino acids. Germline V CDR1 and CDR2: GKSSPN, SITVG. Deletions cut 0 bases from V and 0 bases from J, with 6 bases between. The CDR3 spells CAWSLHSSGNTLYF. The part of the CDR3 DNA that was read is TGTGCCTGGAGTCTGCACAGTTCTGGAAATACGCTCTAT.

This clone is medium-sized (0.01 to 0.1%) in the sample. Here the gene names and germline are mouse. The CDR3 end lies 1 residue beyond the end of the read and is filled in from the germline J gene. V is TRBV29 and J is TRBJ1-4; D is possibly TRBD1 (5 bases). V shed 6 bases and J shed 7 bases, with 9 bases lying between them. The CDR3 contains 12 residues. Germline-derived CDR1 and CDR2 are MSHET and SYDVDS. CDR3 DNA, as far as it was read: TGTGCTAGCAGGGGGCAGGGCGAAAGATTATTT. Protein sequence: CASRGQGERLF. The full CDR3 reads CASRGQGERLFF.

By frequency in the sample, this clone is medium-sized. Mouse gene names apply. This CDR3 is CASSSGTVYAEQFF. The part of the CDR3 DNA that was read is TGTGCCAGCAGCTCCGGGACCGTCTATGCTGAGCAGTTC. The chain uses TRBV26 and TRBJ2-1, with D perhaps being TRBD1 or TRBD2 (5 bases each). Read coverage stops 1 residue before the CDR3 terminus; the germline J gene supplies the remainder. V lost 6 bases and J 3 bases, leaving 12 bases between the germline ends. This CDR3 contains 14 residues. Germline assignment: CDR1 KGHPV and CDR2 FQNQEV (reference sequence). Full variable domain (missing parts from reference TRBV26 and TRBJ2-1): NSKVIQTPRYLVKGQGQKAKMRCIPEKGHPVVFWYQQNKNNEFKFLINFQNQEVLQQIDMTEKRFSAECPSNSPCSLEIQSSEAGDSALYLCASSSGTVYAEQFFGPGTRLTVL.

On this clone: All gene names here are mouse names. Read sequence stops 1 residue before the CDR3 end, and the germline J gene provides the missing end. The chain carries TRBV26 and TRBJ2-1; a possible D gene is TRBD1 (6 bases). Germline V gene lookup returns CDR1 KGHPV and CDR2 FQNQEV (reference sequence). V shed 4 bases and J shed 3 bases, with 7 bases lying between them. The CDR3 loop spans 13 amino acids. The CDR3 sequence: CASSPDSYAEQFF. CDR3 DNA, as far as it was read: TGTGCCAGCAGTCCGGACAGCTATGCTGAGCAGTTC. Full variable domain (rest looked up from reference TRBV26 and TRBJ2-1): NSKVIQTPRYLVKGQGQKAKMRCIPEKGHPVVFWYQQNKNNEFKFLINFQNQEVLQQIDMTEKRFSAECPSNSPCSLEIQSSEAGDSALYLCASSPDSYAEQFFGPGTRLTVL.